A selection of T cell receptor beta chains follows, all from one sample in a study of shared clonotypes between healthy human individuals. TCRdb keeps only in-frame clones here, not all; method: immunoSEQ multiplex PCR. The data contain more than 2 million clones, roughly 93% of them singletons. The sequenced sample was naive CD8+ T cells from PBMCs. The receptor set was obtained from a man aged 18 to 29 in good health. Some clones in this sample may be carry-over from other donors' samples. Each CDR3 is given with its conserved first and last residue. The D gene is left open where the match is weak. Not every row has a clone size; where given, it reads once, few, many or a size class.

J,size,D,V,length,DNA,CDR3
TRBJ2-7,-,-,TRBV4-1,16,TGCGCCAGCAGCCATCGGGGCGCAGGTGCCTCCTACGAGCAGTACTTC,CASSHRGAGASYEQYF
TRBJ2-2,-,-,TRBV11-2,15,TGTGCCAGCAGCCTCGCGGGCCTCGGGACCGGGGAGCTGTTTTTT,CASSLAGLGTGELFF
TRBJ2-1,once,-,TRBV6-1,12,TGTGCCAACTCGGGGTCAGGCTATGAGCAGTTCTTC,CANSGSGYEQFF
TRBJ2-7,-,-,TRBV11-2,14,TGTGCCAGCAGCTGGGGGGCAGGAGTCTACGAGCAGTACTTC,CASSWGAGVYEQYF
TRBJ2-5,-,TRBD2,TRBV5-4,17,TGTGCCAGCAGCTTGGCCCAGGCACTAGCGGGAGGAGAGACCCAGTACTTC,CASSLAQALAGGETQYF
TRBJ1-1,-,-,TRBV10-3,15,TGTGCCATCAGTGATGTTAAAGGTTTGAACACTGAAGCTTTCTTT,CAISDVKGLNTEAFF
TRBJ1-3,-,-,TRBV29-1,14,TGCAGCGCTAATCCGGGCCTCTCTGGAAACACCATATATTTT,CSANPGLSGNTIYF
TRBJ2-4,-,-,TRBV16,17,TGTGCCAGCAGCCAGATAAAGGAGTCTCTAGCCAAAAACATTCAGTACTTC,CASSQIKESLAKNIQYF
TRBJ2-1,-,-,TRBV27,16,TGTGCCAGCAGACCAAGTCTCGGGGCCCTCTACAATGAGCAGTTCTTC,CASRPSLGALYNEQFF
TRBJ2-4,-,TRBD1,TRBV29-1,12,TGCAGCGCACAGGGGGCCAAAAACATTCAGTACTTC,CSAQGAKNIQYF
TRBJ1-1,-,-,TRBV28,18,TGTGCCAGCAGTTTAACTTATTCGGCAGGGGACAAGAACACTGAAGCTTTCTTT,CASSLTYSAGDKNTEAFF
TRBJ2-5,-,-,TRBV7-9,14,TGTGCCAGCAGCTTAGGAGGGGCAGAAGAGACCCAGTACTTC,CASSLGGAEETQYF
TRBJ2-5,-,TRBD2,TRBV4-1,19,TGCGCCAGCAGCCAAGATTTACTAGCGGGAGGGCCCCCTAAAGAGACCCAGTACTTC,CASSQDLLAGGPPKETQYF
TRBJ2-2,-,TRBD2,TRBV4-1,18,TGCGCCAGCAGCCAAGAACCCCCTTGGCGGGAGAGCACCGGGGAGCTGTTTTTT,CASSQEPPWRESTGELFF
TRBJ2-7,-,-,TRBV10-3,15,TGTGCCATCCTGAGGGACCTGGGACCGGGGTACGAGCAGTACTTC,CAILRDLGPGYEQYF
TRBJ2-1,-,-,TRBV4-3,16,TGCGCCAGCAGCCAAGATGGGGCACCCCGCCACAATGAGCAGTTCTTC,CASSQDGAPRHNEQFF
TRBJ1-1,-,-,TRBV6-6,10,TGTGCCAGCAGTCACCAGGAAGCTTTCTTT,CASSHQEAFF
TRBJ2-7,once,TRBD1,TRBV14,15,TGTGCCAGCAGCCATTTAACAGGACAGGGCTACGAGCAGTACTTC,CASSHLTGQGYEQYF